This T cell receptor beta chain was obtained from a study of blood T cell repertoires in COVID-19 (dated by TCRdb to between 2020 and 2021). Regarding the research as a whole: Collaborator samples came from the United States, Italy and Spain and covered acute and convalescent phases of COVID-19. The prospective study material was composed of cDNA or gDNA derived from T cells, B-cell-depleted T cells, or PBMCs. The dataset comprised deeply sampled blood TCRbeta repertoires from subjects exposed to, actively infected with, or recovered from COVID-19. The repertoires were released in a freely available public database intended as a resource for research on the immune response to SARS-CoV-2. The samples were drawn from the first 160 participants of the ongoing ImmuneRACE study and from roughly 1,300 subjects provided by 6 global collaborators. A de-identified subject ID, COVID-19 status, age in years and sex were almost always included in the sample metadata. Where available, HLA class I and class II types were obtained from metadata supplied by the sample provider rather than from assay-based typing. Points the paper makes about the study in general: The amount of clinical and demographic metadata varied by source and participant and was provided uncurated.

The collaborating institutions used their own protocols to collect whole blood in K2EDTA tubes. For TCRbeta analysis, collaborator samples were shipped as frozen whole blood, as isolated PBMCs, or as DNA extracted from either sample type. TCRbeta CDR3 regions were amplified from genomic DNA by means of the immunoSEQ Assay, a bias-controlled multiplex PCR. The authors' pipeline ran thus. The number of nucleated cells in each sample was estimated from the amplification of reference gene primers within the assay. To quantify the absolute abundance of each unique TCRbeta CDR3 rearrangement, sequence reads were collapsed and filtered. For each sample, productive Simpson clonality was calculated as the square root of Simpson's diversity index over productive rearrangements. TCRdb's version of the immuneACCESS table is confined to in-frame rearrangements and falls short of the full clone set. An unresolved V gene accounts for under half of the shortfall where checked; the remainder is of unknown origin. The DNA gave D and trimming, while V, J and clone size come from that table. Here the sample has 45,000 to 60,000 clones; 90% occur a single time. Roughly 3.9% of the sample goes to the ten largest clones.

As concerns this clone: The target of this receptor is not known. Base qualities were left out, and no much larger clone turns up one base away.

The sequencing input was peripheral blood. The TCR sequence derives from a middle-aged man with acute or convalescent COVID-19.

The nucleotide sequence is TGTGCCAGCACCGCGCGGGGACAGCCCACAGATACGCAGTATTTT. Translated, this gives CASTARGQPTDTQYF. The chain is encoded by TRBV27 joined to TRBJ2-3; the D gene is perhaps TRBD1, from 7 matching bases. Trimming removed 7 bases from V and 2 bases from J, leaving 16 bases between the germline ends. From a lookup of the germline V gene (reference sequence), CDR1 and CDR2 are MNHEY and SMNVEV. Inclusive of the bounding cysteine and phenylalanine, the CDR3 is 15 residues long. Only the CDR3 region is kept as DNA, spanning 45 bases read in frame from base 1.